This T cell receptor beta chain derives from a study of blood T cell repertoires in COVID-19. Study-level information: Sites across the United States, Italy and Spain contributed samples from acute and convalescent COVID-19. T cells, B-cell-depleted T cells, or PBMCs provided the cDNA or gDNA that served as material.

How the authors handled the data: Estimates of nucleated cell counts were drawn from the amplification of reference gene primers. Generated by immunoSEQ multiplex PCR, the TCRdb table keeps only in-frame clones and is missing some. V, J and clone size are taken as reported in that table, and D and trimming were inferred from the DNA itself. The sample lists roughly 82,000 clones, 90% occurring once. This CDR3 comprises 14 residues. Germline lookup yields CDR1 SQVTM and CDR2 ANQGSEA. The V and J ends lost 1 base and 0 bases respectively, with 4 bases between them. Sequenced material: peripheral blood. The V gene is TRBV29-1, the J gene TRBJ2-6, with unresolved D. The receptor was isolated from a woman between 45 and 65 years old in a cohort sampled during active COVID-19. Here the CDR3 reads CSVEGNSGANVLTF. Written as DNA, the CDR3 is TGCAGCGTTGAAGGTAACTCTGGGGCCAACGTCCTGACTTTC.